This T cell receptor (beta chain) was sequenced for a study of T cell repertoires in cytomegalovirus infection. MiXCR was run by TCRdb on the reads, yielding one entry per CDR3 protein. The sample includes under 500,000 distinct CDR3 sequences, roughly 42% of them seen just once. CDR3 length: 14 amino acids. Germline lookup yields CDR1 SEHNR and CDR2 FQNEAQ (reference sequence). V lost 5 bases and J lost 8, with 15 bases in between. With respect to this clonotype: Its antigen remains unknown.

Material: cultured PBMCs, obtained from culture after CMV antigen stimulation. This clonotype was sampled from a human donor in good health (CMV status not recorded). Some clones in this sample may be carry-over from other donors' samples. The chain is built from TRBV7-9 and TRBJ1-4; tentatively, D is TRBD1 (5 bases). The CDR3 protein is CASSQQDRGEKLFF. The CDR3 DNA reads TGTGCCAGCAGCCAACAGGACCGTGGGGAAAAACTGTTTTTT.